The 23 T cell receptor beta chains below come from one sample, sequenced in a study of T cell responses to AZD1222 COVID-19 vaccine. The assay was immunoSEQ multiplex PCR, and TCRdb's table has in-frame clones only and misses some. The sample shows around 130,000 clones, roughly nine tenths of them seen only once. Here the sequenced sample was peripheral blood, taken 28 days after the second AZD1222 dose. Source of these receptors: an adult who received the AZD1222 COVID-19 vaccine.

The V and J genes are TRBV6-2 or TRBV6-3 and TRBJ1-5; D gene unclear. The CDR3 sequence is 18 residues long. Trimming removed 2 bases at V and 0 bases at J, with 17 bases between. Germline V CDR1 and CDR2: MNHEY, SVGEGT. The CDR3 sequence: CASSYETDRSYSNQPQHF. The CDR3 DNA follows: TGTGCCAGCAGTTACGAAACTGACCGTAGTTATAGCAATCAGCCCCAGCATTTT.

This clone was counted a few times. The V and J genes are TRBV6-2 or TRBV6-3 and TRBJ1-4; D ambiguous. Between the trimmed V and J ends, which lost 0 bases and 0 bases, there was a span of 11 bases. This CDR3 is built from 17 residues. Per the germline V gene, CDR1 is MNHEY and CDR2 is SVGEGT. CDR3 DNA: TGTGCCAGCAGTTACTCGAGTGGGCGGGCAACTAATGAAAAACTGTTTTTT. This encodes CASSYSSGRATNEKLFF.

This sequence joins TRBV5-3 and TRBJ1-1; D is possibly TRBD1 (5 bases). Being an ORF, TRBV5-3 has a function that is uncertain. This CDR3 spans 15 amino acids. V lost 2 bases and J lost 0, with 11 bases in between. CDR3 sequence reads: CARSFCKGMNTEAFF. The CDR3 DNA reads as TGTGCCAGAAGCTTTTGCAAGGGGATGAACACTGAAGCTTTCTTT.

V gene TRBV19 combines with J gene TRBJ1-3, with D unresolved. The CDR3 runs to 17 residues. The germline V gene has CDR1 LNHDA and CDR2 SQIVND (reference sequence). V was pared by 1 base and J by 0 bases, with 13 bases between. This chain's CDR3 is CASSIAYTTVSGNTIYF. In nucleotides, the CDR3 is TGTGCCAGTAGTATAGCTTACACAACGGTCTCTGGAAACACCATATATTTT.

The V call is TRBV6-1, the J call TRBJ2-5; 8 bases line up with TRBD1. J gave up 5 bases and V 0 bases, and 11 bases lay outside the gene matches. The length of the CDR3 is 17 residues. Germline CDR1 and CDR2: MNHNS and SASEGT. CDR3 loop: CASSEALGQGAWETQYF. CDR3 nucleotides: TGTGCCAGCAGTGAAGCGCTGGGGCAGGGGGCTTGGGAGACCCAGTACTTC.

This clone was counted a few times. The chain employs TRBV7-8 and TRBJ1-6; D remains ambiguous. CDR1 and CDR2 from the germline V gene are SGHVS and FQNEAQ. Trimming cost V 0 bases and J 8 bases, with 11 bases left between them. The CDR3 runs to 15 residues. CDR3 in DNA: TGTGCCAGCAGCTTAGCGACACAGAGGGATTCACCCCTCCACTTT. Its translation: CASSLATQRDSPLHF.

The genes are TRBV7-2 and TRBJ1-4, with a weak D call TRBD1 (6 bases). Germline V gene lookup returns CDR1 SGHTA and CDR2 FQGNSA. The CDR3 spans 16 residues. Trimming pared 3 bases from V and 6 bases from J, leaving 17 bases between. This chain's CDR3 is CASSFIIGGIDEKLFF. As DNA, the CDR3 is TGTGCCAGCAGCTTTATTATAGGGGGAATAGATGAAAAACTGTTTTTT.

This sequence joins TRBV27 and TRBJ1-3; D gene unclear. Deletions cut 4 bases from V and 0 bases from J, with 7 bases between. The CDR3 loop spans 14 amino acids. Germline values: CDR1 MNHEY, CDR2 SMNVEV (reference sequence). CDR3 nucleotides: TGTGCCAGCAGTTCGGCGGACTCTGGAAACACCATATATTTT. Amino acids: CASSSADSGNTIYF.

The V gene is TRBV10-1, the J gene TRBJ2-6; D may be TRBD1 (6 bases). Germline loops: CDR1 WNHNN, CDR2 SYGVQD (reference sequence). The CDR3 spans 14 residues. Trimming pared 4 bases from V and 3 bases from J, leaving 7 bases between. In nucleotides, the CDR3 is TGCGCCAGCAGTGCGACAGGTGGGGCCAACGTCCTGACTTTC. This codes for CASSATGGANVLTF.

This clone showed up just once. The chain combines TRBV19 with TRBJ1-5; 10 bases match TRBD1. This CDR3 comprises 14 residues. Unmatched junction bases numbered 2, after V lost 3 bases and J lost 6 bases. CDR1 and CDR2 (germline): LNHDA, SQIVND (reference sequence). The CDR3 spells CASSMGQGSQPQHF. The CDR3 nucleotides read TGTGCCAGTAGTATGGGACAGGGGAGTCAGCCCCAGCATTTT.

CDR3 nucleotides: TGTGCCAGTAGTATAGGGAGGGGGTCGTACCAAGAGACCCAGTACTTC. The encoded protein is CASSIGRGSYQETQYF. The V call is TRBV19, the J call TRBJ2-5, with D perhaps TRBD1 or TRBD2 (6 bases each). The length of the CDR3 is 16 residues. Germline V gene sequence: CDR1 LNHDA, CDR2 SQIVND (reference sequence). Trimming cost V 1 base and J 0 bases, with 12 bases left between them.

The J gene is TRBJ1-2, the V gene TRBV5-1; 7 bases are shared with TRBD1. V shed 4 bases and J 7 bases; nucleotides not matched to a gene: 7. Germline V gene lookup returns CDR1 SGHRS and CDR2 YFSETQ. The CDR3 is made up of 13 amino acids. The CDR3 coding sequence is TGCGCCAGCAGCCTAGGGGGCTGGAGTGGCTACACCTTC. This gives the protein CASSLGGWSGYTF. The complete variable domain, with remaining parts taken from reference TRBV5-1 and TRBJ1-2, reads KAGVTQTPRYLIKTRGQQVTLSCSPISGHRSVSWYQQTPGQGLQFLFEYFSETQRNKGNFPGRFSGRQFSNSRSEMNVSTLELGDSALYLCASSLGGWSGYTFGSGTRLTVV.

This clone was found once. V usage is TRBV6-6 and J usage is TRBJ2-1, with D possibly TRBD1 on 6 matching bases. CDR1 and CDR2 from the germline V gene are MNHNY and SVGAGI (reference sequence). This CDR3 is 14 amino acids long. Trimming left V 5 bases short and J 7 bases short, with 15 bases between. This CDR3 is CASSPAGTNNEQFF. The CDR3 DNA follows: TGTGCCAGCAGTCCTGCCGGGACAAATAATGAGCAGTTCTTC.

The chain is built from TRBV7-9 and TRBJ1-5, with unresolved D. Germline V gives CDR1 SEHNR, CDR2 FQNEAQ (reference sequence). Trimming cost V 4 bases and J 6 bases, with 10 bases left between them. This CDR3 is 13 amino acids long. The CDR3 sequence is CASSYAATQPQHF. The CDR3 bases are TGTGCCAGCAGCTACGCGGCGACTCAGCCCCAGCATTTT.

The genes are TRBV2 and TRBJ1-2; D possibly corresponds to TRBD1 (6 bases). V shed 8 bases and J shed 4 bases, with 14 bases lying between them. The germline gives CDR1 SNHLY, CDR2 FYNNEI. The CDR3 spans 13 residues. CDR3 in amino acids: CASFRDNFYGYTF. As DNA, the CDR3 is TGTGCCAGCTTCCGGGACAACTTCTATGGCTACACCTTC.

The count of this clone is one. CDR3 loop: CASSYPRPPYGYTF. The CDR3 region has the DNA TGTGCCAGCAGTTACCCCCGTCCGCCCTATGGCTACACCTTC. This rearrangement joins TRBV6-5 to TRBJ1-2; no reliable D call. Per the germline V gene, CDR1 is MNHEY and CDR2 is SVGAGI. The V and J ends lost 2 bases and 4 bases respectively, with 11 bases between them. The CDR3 consists of 14 residues.

The chain carries TRBV5-1 and TRBJ2-7; possibly TRBD2 for D (5 bases). CDR1 is SGHRS and CDR2 is YFSETQ in the germline V gene. Trimming shortened V by 5 bases and J by 3 bases, and 15 bases separated the two germline ends. The CDR3 runs 14 residues. The CDR3 here is CASRPVPTSYEQYF. The CDR3 region has the DNA TGCGCCAGCAGACCTGTACCTACTAGCTACGAGCAGTACTTC.

V usage is TRBV10-3 and J usage is TRBJ2-3, with 7 nucleotides matching TRBD1. Germline trimming cut 6 bases from V and 5 bases from J; bases unmatched to any gene: 8. The CDR3 extends over 14 amino acids. CDR1 ENHRY and CDR2 SYGVKD come from the germline V gene. CDR3 coding DNA: TGTGCCATCAGCGGGACAGTGCAAGGAGATACGCAGTATTTT. Translation: CAISGTVQGDTQYF.

The chain is built from TRBV24-1 and TRBJ2-1, with TRBD1 matching over 8 bases. This CDR3 is built from 14 residues. The V gene end was trimmed by 3 bases and the J gene end by 7 bases; junction bases not matched to a gene: 4. Germline V CDR1 and CDR2: KGHDR, SFDVKD. The CDR3 DNA reads as TGTGCCACCAGTGATCCGACAGGGGTTAATGAGCAGTTCTTC. Amino acid sequence: CATSDPTGVNEQFF.

The chain recombines TRBV30 with TRBJ1-3; D ambiguous. Germline CDR1 reads GTSNPN; CDR2 reads SVGIG (reference sequence). V gave up 0 bases and J gave up 6 bases, with 6 bases separating them. CDR3 length: 12 amino acids. CDR3: CAWSVSINTIYF. The CDR3 nucleotides read TGTGCCTGGAGTGTATCCATAAACACCATATATTTT. Drawing the rest from reference TRBV30 and TRBJ1-3, the complete variable domain is SQTIHQWPATLVQPVGSPLSLECTVEGTSNPNLYWYRQAAGRGLQLLFYSVGIGQISSEVPQNLSASRPQDRQFILSSKKLLLSDSGFYLCAWSVSINTIYFGEGSWLTVV.

V is TRBV5-1 and J is TRBJ1-1; the D is unclear. V was pared by 2 bases and J by 0 bases, with 8 bases between. The CDR3 is made up of 14 amino acids. The germline gives CDR1 SGHRS, CDR2 YFSETQ. CDR3 in DNA: TGCGCCAGCAGCTTAACGGGAATGAACACTGAAGCTTTCTTT. This sequence encodes CASSLTGMNTEAFF.

The V call is TRBV11-2, the J call TRBJ1-4; 8 bases agree with TRBD1. Trimming cost V 1 base and J 7 bases; bases outside gene matches: 2. CDR3 length: 14 residues. Germline V gene data show CDR1 as SGHAT and CDR2 as FQNNGV. The CDR3 reads CASSLGQGAEKLFF. The DNA for the CDR3 is TGTGCCAGCAGCTTAGGGCAGGGGGCTGAAAAACTGTTTTTT.

The genes are TRBV15 and TRBJ2-5, with D uncertain. V shed 1 base and J shed 4 bases, with 10 bases lying between them. The CDR3 totals 14 residues. Germline CDR1 reads LNHNV; CDR2 reads YYDKDF (reference sequence). The CDR3 DNA sequence: TGTGCCACCAGCAGAGGGGGTGGCGGAGAGACCCAGTACTTC. Translating it yields CATSRGGGGETQYF.